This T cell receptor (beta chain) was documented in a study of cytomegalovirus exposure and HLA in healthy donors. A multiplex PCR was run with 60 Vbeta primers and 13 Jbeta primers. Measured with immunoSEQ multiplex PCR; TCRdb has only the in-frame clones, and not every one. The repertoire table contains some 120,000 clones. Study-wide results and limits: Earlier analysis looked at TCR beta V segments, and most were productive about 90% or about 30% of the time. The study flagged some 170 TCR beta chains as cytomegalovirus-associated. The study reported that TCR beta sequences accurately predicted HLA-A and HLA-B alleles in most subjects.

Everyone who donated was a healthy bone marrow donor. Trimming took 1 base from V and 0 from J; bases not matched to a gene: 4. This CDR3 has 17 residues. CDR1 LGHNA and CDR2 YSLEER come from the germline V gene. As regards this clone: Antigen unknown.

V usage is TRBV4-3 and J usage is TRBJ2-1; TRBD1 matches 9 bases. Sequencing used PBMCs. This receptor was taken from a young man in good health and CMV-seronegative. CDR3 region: CASSQVGDRASYNEQFF. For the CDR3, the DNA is TGCGCCAGCAGCCAAGTAGGGGACAGGGCCTCCTACAATGAGCAGTTCTTC.